These 32 T cell receptor beta chains share one sample of origin, sequenced in a study of monozygotic twins with inflammatory bowel disease. TCRdb reprocessed the 5' RACE reads and stores each CDR3 protein as one record, lacking DNA. This specimen shows about 160,000 distinct CDR3 sequences; the ten leading clones hold roughly 2.3%. The sequencing input was blood. Receptors were obtained from a human donor with ulcerative colitis or Crohn's disease, or a healthy co-twin of an affected twin (not recorded which).

The chain uses TRBV18 and TRBJ1-2; TCRdb lists TRBD1, though no DNA is available to test this call. Germline CDR1 reads KGHSH; CDR2 reads LQKENI. There are 14 residues in the CDR3. This chain's CDR3 is CASSQQTGVYGYTF.

The chain is built from TRBV20-1 and TRBJ2-2; TCRdb outputs TRBD2, but without DNA this stays unchecked. The CDR3 totals 14 residues. CDR1 is DFQATT, CDR2 SNEGSKA, per germline (reference sequence). CDR3 in amino acids: CSARSGGEIGELFF.

This chain uses TRBV5-1 with TRBJ1-6. Germline CDR1 is SGHRS and CDR2 is YFSETQ. The CDR3 is 13 amino acids. The CDR3 region is CASGRQVNSPLHF.

The CDR3 here is CASSLEGWSDTEAFF. The V call is TRBV7-2, the J call TRBJ1-1. The CDR3 loop spans 15 amino acids. Germline lookup yields CDR1 SGHTA and CDR2 FQGNSA.

J is TRBJ2-2 and V is TRBV12-3 or TRBV12-4; lacking DNA, the TRBD1 call made by TCRdb goes unchecked. The CDR3 extends over 16 amino acids. The CDR3 region is CASSADRGAGTGELFF.

The rearrangement joins TRBV7-9 to TRBJ2-5; the D call from TCRdb, TRBD1, cannot be confirmed without DNA. Germline CDR1 SEHNR, CDR2 FQNEAQ (reference sequence). CDR3 length: 16 amino acids. The CDR3 region is CASSLSVDRDQETQYF.

The chain employs TRBV7-2 and TRBJ2-5; without DNA, the TCRdb call of TRBD2 cannot be checked. The CDR3 has 16 amino acids. Germline V gene lookup returns CDR1 SGHTA and CDR2 FQGNSA. The CDR3 is CASSLGLAGVQETQYF.

The chain couples TRBV18 to TRBJ2-5; no DNA is available, so the TRBD2 call from TCRdb remains unchecked. The germline gives CDR1 KGHSH, CDR2 LQKENI. This CDR3 spans 15 amino acids. The CDR3 loop reads CASSPPGRVEETQYF.

The chain recombines TRBV7-9 with TRBJ1-1; TCRdb indicates TRBD1, and absent DNA this call remains unverified. CDR3 length equals 13 residues. CDR1 and CDR2 from the germline V gene are SEHNR and FQNEAQ (reference sequence). CDR3 residues: CASSFGPGTEAFF.

V is TRBV7-2 and J is TRBJ2-1; TCRdb indicates TRBD2, and absent DNA this call remains unverified. Germline CDR1 is SGHTA and CDR2 is FQGNSA. This CDR3 has 14 residues. The CDR3: CASSLVTGGNEQFF. The entire variable domain, with the rest obtained from reference TRBV7-2 and TRBJ2-1, is as follows: GAGVSQSPSNKVTEKGKDVELRCDPISGHTALYWYRQSLGQGLEFLIYFQGNSAPDKSGLPSDRFSAERTGGSVSTLTIQRTQQEDSAVYLCASSLVTGGNEQFFGPGTRLTVL.

The chain links TRBV6-1 to TRBJ1-2; TCRdb's D call of TRBD1 is untestable without DNA. This CDR3 is built from 15 residues. In germline, CDR1 is MNHNS, CDR2 SASEGT. The chain's CDR3 is CASSRLGTAIYGYTF.

The chain links TRBV12-3 or TRBV12-4 to TRBJ2-5; TCRdb's assignment of TRBD1 cannot be checked, as there is no DNA. The CDR3 loop spans 14 amino acids. This CDR3 is CASTPGGAGGTQYF.

This rearrangement joins TRBV6-5 to TRBJ2-1; TCRdb reports TRBD1, a call that lacks DNA to check it against. The germline V gene encodes CDR1 MNHEY and CDR2 SVGAGI. This CDR3 has 15 residues. CDR3 region: CASSLDRGFGNEQFF.

The chain employs TRBV20-1 and TRBJ2-2; TCRdb proposes TRBD2, but this gene call is untestable without DNA. Germline V gives CDR1 DFQATT, CDR2 SNEGSKA (reference sequence). The CDR3 contains 15 residues. The CDR3: CSARGTSPNTGELFF.

The V and J genes are TRBV3-1 and TRBJ2-5; with no DNA, the TCRdb D assignment of TRBD2 cannot be verified. Per germline, CDR1 LGHDT and CDR2 YNNKEL (reference sequence). The CDR3 is 17 amino acids. This chain's CDR3 is CASSQDSSGGGQETQYF.

The CDR3 here is CAISESLGDQPQHF. V usage is TRBV10-3 and J usage is TRBJ1-5; the D call from TCRdb, TRBD1, cannot be confirmed without DNA. In germline, CDR1 is ENHRY, CDR2 SYGVKD. The CDR3 runs 14 residues.

The chain recombines TRBV7-2 with TRBJ1-6. The CDR3 loop spans 12 amino acids. CDR1 and CDR2 (germline): SGHTA, FQGNSA. The CDR3 loop is CASSPQGSPLHF.

The gene calls are TRBV3-1 and TRBJ2-5; TCRdb's assignment of TRBD2 cannot be checked, as there is no DNA. The CDR3 consists of 12 residues. CDR1 and CDR2 from the germline V gene are LGHDT and YNNKEL (reference sequence). CDR3 protein: CAIGGAYETQYF.

The chain joins TRBV10-3 to TRBJ1-6. This CDR3 region has 14 residues. CDR1 ENHRY and CDR2 SYGVKD come from the germline V gene. The CDR3 sequence: CAISESDRISPLHF.

The chain is built from TRBV24-1 and TRBJ2-3; TCRdb calls TRBD2, which cannot be checked without DNA. The germline CDR1 and CDR2 sequences are KGHDR and SFDVKD. CDR3 length equals 14 residues. The CDR3 sequence: CATSDASGGLPQYF.

This chain joins TRBV3-1 and TRBJ2-3. The CDR3 totals 15 residues. Per the germline V gene, CDR1 is LGHDT and CDR2 is YNNKEL (reference sequence). The CDR3 here is CASSQAKRAADTQYF.

The chain employs TRBV29-1 and TRBJ2-2; TCRdb returns TRBD2, unconfirmable since there is no DNA. This CDR3 contains 15 residues. Germline CDR1 reads SQVTM; CDR2 reads ANQGSEA. CDR3 sequence: CSVTRLAENTGELFF.

The chain recombines TRBV6-5 with TRBJ1-1. The CDR3 has 15 amino acids. Germline lookup yields CDR1 MNHEY and CDR2 SVGAGI. The CDR3 sequence: CASSYSKRAGTEAFF.

The rearrangement joins TRBV5-1 to TRBJ1-1. The CDR3 is 14 amino acids. The germline CDR1 and CDR2 sequences are SGHRS and YFSETQ. Here the CDR3 reads CASSLDRVPQRAFF.

V and J are TRBV2 and TRBJ1-2; absent DNA, TCRdb's TRBD1 call cannot be checked. The CDR3 sequence is 13 residues long. Per the germline V gene, CDR1 is SNHLY and CDR2 is FYNNEI. The chain's CDR3 is CASHPTGVYGYTF. The full variable domain, in which reference TRBV2 and TRBJ1-2 provide the parts outside the CDR3, is EPEVTQTPSHQVTQMGQEVILRCVPISNHLYFYWYRQILGQKVEFLVSFYNNEISEKSEIFDDQFSVERPDGSNFTLKIRSTKLEDSAMYFCASHPTGVYGYTFGSGTRLTVV.

The chain combines TRBV4-2 with TRBJ2-7. The CDR3 covers 14 residues. Germline V gene lookup returns CDR1 LGHNA and CDR2 YNFKEQ. CDR3 amino acids: CASRKQGALNEQYF.

The chain combines TRBV4-3 with TRBJ2-1; lacking DNA, the TRBD1 call made by TCRdb goes unchecked. This CDR3 comprises 15 residues. CDR1 is LGHNA, CDR2 YSLEER, per germline. CDR3 residues: CASSHRASGYNEQFF.

This rearrangement joins TRBV27 to TRBJ1-1; the TCRdb call, TRBD1, lacks DNA for checking. Germline assignment: CDR1 MNHEY and CDR2 SMNVEV (reference sequence). The CDR3 spans 14 residues. This chain's CDR3 is CASSPTGGHTEAFF.

The chain uses TRBV5-1 and TRBJ2-1; checking the TCRdb D call of TRBD1 is not possible without DNA. CDR3 length equals 14 residues. From germline, CDR1 is SGHRS and CDR2 YFSETQ. The CDR3 region is CASSLQGPNNEQFF.

The chain uses TRBV12-3 or TRBV12-4 and TRBJ2-5; TCRdb calls TRBD2, which cannot be checked without DNA. The CDR3 length is 14 residues. This CDR3 is CASSYVAGGQTQYF.

CDR3: CSVDLDNSYEQYF. The chain couples TRBV29-1 to TRBJ2-7. This CDR3 contains 13 residues. The germline CDR1 and CDR2 sequences are SQVTM and ANQGSEA.

The chain carries TRBV10-3 and TRBJ2-5. Per germline, CDR1 ENHRY and CDR2 SYGVKD. This CDR3 comprises 13 residues. The CDR3 is CAISERSQETQYF.